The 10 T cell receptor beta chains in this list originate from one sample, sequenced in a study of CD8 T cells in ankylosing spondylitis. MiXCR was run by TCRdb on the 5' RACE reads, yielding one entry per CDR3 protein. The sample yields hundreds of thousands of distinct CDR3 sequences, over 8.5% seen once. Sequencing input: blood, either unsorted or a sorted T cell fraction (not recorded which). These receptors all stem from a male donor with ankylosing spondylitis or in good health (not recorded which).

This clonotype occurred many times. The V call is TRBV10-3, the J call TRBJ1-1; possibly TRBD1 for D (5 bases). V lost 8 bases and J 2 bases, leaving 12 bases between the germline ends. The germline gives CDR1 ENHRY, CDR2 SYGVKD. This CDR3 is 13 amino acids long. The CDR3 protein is CAILGAGNTEAFF. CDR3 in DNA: TGTGCCATCCTCGGGGCAGGAAACACTGAAGCTTTCTTT.

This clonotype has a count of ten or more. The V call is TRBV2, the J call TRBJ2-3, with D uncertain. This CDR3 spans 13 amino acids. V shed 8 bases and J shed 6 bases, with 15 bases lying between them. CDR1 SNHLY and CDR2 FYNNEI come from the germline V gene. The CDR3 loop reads CASAPTIVDTQYF. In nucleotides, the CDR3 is TGTGCCAGCGCCCCCACGATAGTCGATACGCAGTATTTT.

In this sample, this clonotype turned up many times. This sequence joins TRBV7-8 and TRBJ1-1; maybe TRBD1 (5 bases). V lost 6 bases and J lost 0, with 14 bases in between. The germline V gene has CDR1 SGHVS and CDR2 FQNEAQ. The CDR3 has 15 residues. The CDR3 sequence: CASRFGADMNTEAFF. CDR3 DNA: TGTGCCAGCAGATTCGGGGCAGACATGAACACTGAAGCTTTCTTT.

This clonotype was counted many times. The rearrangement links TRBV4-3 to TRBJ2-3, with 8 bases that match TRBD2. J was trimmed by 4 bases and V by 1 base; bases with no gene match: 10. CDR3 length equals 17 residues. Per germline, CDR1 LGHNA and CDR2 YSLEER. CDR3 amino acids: CASSQGRAGAFSDTQYF. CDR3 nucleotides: TGCGCCAGCAGCCAAGGAAGAGCGGGGGCCTTCTCAGATACGCAGTATTTT.

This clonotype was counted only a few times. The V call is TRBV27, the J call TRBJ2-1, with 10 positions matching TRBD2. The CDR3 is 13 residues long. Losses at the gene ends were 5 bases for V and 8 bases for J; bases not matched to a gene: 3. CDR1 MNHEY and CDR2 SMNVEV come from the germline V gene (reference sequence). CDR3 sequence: CASSPGLAYEQFF. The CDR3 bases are TGTGCCAGCAGTCCGGGACTAGCGTATGAGCAGTTCTTC.

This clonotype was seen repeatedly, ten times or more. CDR3 loop: CASSLKSGNRADTQYF. DNA for the CDR3: TGTGCCAGCAGCTTAAAGAGCGGGAATCGAGCAGATACGCAGTATTTT. The chain uses TRBV5-6 and TRBJ2-3, with 7 bases that match TRBD2. Germline CDR1 and CDR2: SGHDT and YYEEEE. Trimming cost V 2 bases and J 4 bases; bases outside gene matches: 10. This CDR3 has 16 amino acids.

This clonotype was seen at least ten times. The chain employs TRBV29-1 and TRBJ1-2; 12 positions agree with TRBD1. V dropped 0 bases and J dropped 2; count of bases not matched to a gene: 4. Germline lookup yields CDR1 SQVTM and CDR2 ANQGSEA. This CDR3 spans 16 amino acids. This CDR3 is CSVEDWGTGGNYGYTF. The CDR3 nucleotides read TGCAGCGTTGAAGATTGGGGGACAGGGGGCAACTATGGCTACACCTTC.

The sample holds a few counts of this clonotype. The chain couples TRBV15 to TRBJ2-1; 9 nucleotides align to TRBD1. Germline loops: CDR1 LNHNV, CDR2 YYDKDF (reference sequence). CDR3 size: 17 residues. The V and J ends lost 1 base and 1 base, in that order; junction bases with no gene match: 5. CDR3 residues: CATSRGPGQGSYNEQFF. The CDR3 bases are TGTGCCACCAGCAGAGGGCCGGGACAGGGTTCCTACAATGAGCAGTTCTTC. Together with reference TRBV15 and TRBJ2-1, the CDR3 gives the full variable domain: DAMVIQNPRYQVTQFGKPVTLSCSQTLNHNVMYWYQQKSSQAPKLLFHYYDKDFNNEADTPDNFQSRRPNTSFCFLDIRSPGLGDTAMYLCATSRGPGQGSYNEQFFGPGTRLTVL.

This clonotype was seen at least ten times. The CDR3: CASSFLGEHEQYF. The CDR3 bases are TGCGCCAGCAGCTTTCTTGGGGAGCACGAGCAGTACTTC. The chain links TRBV5-1 to TRBJ2-7, with a weak D call TRBD2 (5 bases). V was clipped by 2 bases and J by 5 bases, with 11 bases between them. The CDR3 has 13 residues. From germline, CDR1 is SGHRS and CDR2 YFSETQ.

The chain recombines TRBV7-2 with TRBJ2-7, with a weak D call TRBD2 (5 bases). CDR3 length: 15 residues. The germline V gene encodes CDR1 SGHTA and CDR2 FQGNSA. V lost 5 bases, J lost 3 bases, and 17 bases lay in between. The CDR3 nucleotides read TGTGCCAGCAGCGCGCTTGGACGGACTCACTACGAGCAGTACTTC. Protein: CASSALGRTHYEQYF.